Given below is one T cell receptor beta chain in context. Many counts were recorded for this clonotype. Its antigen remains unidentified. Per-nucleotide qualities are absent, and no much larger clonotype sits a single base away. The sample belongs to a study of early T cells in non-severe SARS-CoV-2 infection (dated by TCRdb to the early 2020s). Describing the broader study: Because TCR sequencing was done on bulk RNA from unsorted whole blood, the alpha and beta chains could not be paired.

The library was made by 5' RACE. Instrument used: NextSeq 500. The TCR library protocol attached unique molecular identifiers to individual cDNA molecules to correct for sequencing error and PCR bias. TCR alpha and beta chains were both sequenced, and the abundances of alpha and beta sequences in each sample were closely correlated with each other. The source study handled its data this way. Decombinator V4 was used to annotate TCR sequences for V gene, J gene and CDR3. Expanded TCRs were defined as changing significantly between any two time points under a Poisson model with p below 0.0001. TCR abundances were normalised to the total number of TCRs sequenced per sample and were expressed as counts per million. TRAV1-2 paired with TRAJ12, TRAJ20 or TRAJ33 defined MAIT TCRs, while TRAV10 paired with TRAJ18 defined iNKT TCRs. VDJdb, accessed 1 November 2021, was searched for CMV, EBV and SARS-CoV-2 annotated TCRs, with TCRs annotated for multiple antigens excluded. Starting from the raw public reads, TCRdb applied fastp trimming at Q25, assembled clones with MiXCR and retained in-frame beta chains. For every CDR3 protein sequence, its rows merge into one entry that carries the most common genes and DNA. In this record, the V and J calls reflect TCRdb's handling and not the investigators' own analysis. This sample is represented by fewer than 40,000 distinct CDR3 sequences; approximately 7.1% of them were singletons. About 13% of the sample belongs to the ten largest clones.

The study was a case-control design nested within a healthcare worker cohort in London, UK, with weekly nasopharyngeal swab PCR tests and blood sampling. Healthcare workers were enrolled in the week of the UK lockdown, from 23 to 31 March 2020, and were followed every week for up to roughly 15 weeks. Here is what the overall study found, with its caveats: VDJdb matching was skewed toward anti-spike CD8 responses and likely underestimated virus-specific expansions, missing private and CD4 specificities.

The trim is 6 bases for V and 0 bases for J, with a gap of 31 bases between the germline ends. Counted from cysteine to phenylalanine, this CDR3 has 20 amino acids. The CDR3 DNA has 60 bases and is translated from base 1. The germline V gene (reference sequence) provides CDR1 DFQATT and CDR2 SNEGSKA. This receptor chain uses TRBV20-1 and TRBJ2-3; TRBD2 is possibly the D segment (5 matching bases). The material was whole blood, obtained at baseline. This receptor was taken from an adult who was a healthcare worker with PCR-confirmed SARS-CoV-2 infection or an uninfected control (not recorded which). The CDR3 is CSANEGGPNSPGQSTDTQYF. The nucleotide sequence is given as TGCAGTGCAAACGAGGGCGGGCCCAACTCCCCGGGCCAGAGCACAGATACGCAGTATTTT.